A single sample gave rise to the 16 T cell receptor beta chains below, sequenced in a study of CD8 T cells in Susac syndrome. The authors reverse transcribed about 0.45 to 1 ug RNA with random hexamers. TCRdb reprocessed the immunoSEQ multiplex PCR reads with MiXCR, giving one entry per CDR3 protein. This table has some 160,000 distinct CDR3 sequences, approximately 96% appearing once. The sequencing input was CD4+ T cells from PBMCs. The origin of the receptors is a human donor with Susac syndrome.

The rearrangement joins TRBV9 to TRBJ2-3; 9 nucleotides align to TRBD2. CDR3 length: 16 residues. The V and J ends lost 3 bases and 2 bases, in that order; junction bases with no gene match: 7. CDR1 SGDLS and CDR2 YYNGEE come from the germline V gene. The CDR3 DNA reads TGTGCCAGCAGCGCGACTAGCGGCGATATCACAGATACGCAGTATTTT. It is translated as CASSATSGDITDTQYF.

The V gene is TRBV29-1, the J gene TRBJ2-1; D gene unclear. The CDR3 covers 11 residues. The germline V gene encodes CDR1 SQVTM and CDR2 ANQGSEA. V lost 0 bases to trimming and J lost 10 bases, with 7 bases between them. CDR3 in amino acids: CSVEDLREQFF. DNA for the CDR3: TGCAGCGTTGAAGATCTTCGAGAGCAGTTCTTC.

This clonotype was seen only once. V and J are TRBV4-1 and TRBJ1-5; D is uncertain. V was clipped by 0 bases and J by 7 bases, with 7 bases between them. The CDR3 runs to 13 residues. Germline V gene sequence: CDR1 MGHRA, CDR2 YSYEKL. CDR3 residues: CASSQDAEQPQHF. The CDR3 DNA follows: TGCGCCAGCAGCCAAGATGCGGAACAGCCCCAGCATTTT.

This chain connects TRBV15 to TRBJ2-1; possibly TRBD1 for D (5 bases). V was cut by 3 bases and J by 7 bases, with 7 bases left in between. This CDR3 spans 12 amino acids. Germline-derived CDR1 and CDR2 are LNHNV and YYDKDF (reference sequence). The DNA for the CDR3 is TGTGCCACCAGCAGTAAGGGGAATGAGCAGTTCTTC. This encodes CATSSKGNEQFF.

The chain employs TRBV7-2 and TRBJ2-3, with a weak D call TRBD2 (6 bases). Germline-derived CDR1 and CDR2 are SGHTA and FQGNSA. The CDR3 contains 16 residues. The ends were cut back, 3 bases at V and 7 bases at J, with 20 bases in the middle. The CDR3 DNA follows: TGTGCCAGCAGCTTTGCAGGGACTCCTGGGGCGAATACGCAGTATTTT. Amino acids: CASSFAGTPGANTQYF. Based on the CDR3 plus reference TRBV7-2 and TRBJ2-3, the full variable domain is GAGVSQSPSNKVTEKGKDVELRCDPISGHTALYWYRQSLGQGLEFLIYFQGNSAPDKSGLPSDRFSAERTGGSVSTLTIQRTQQEDSAVYLCASSFAGTPGANTQYFGPGTRLTVL.

The chain couples TRBV24-1 to TRBJ2-5, with D possibly being TRBD2 (6 bases). The CDR3 extends over 15 amino acids. Per the germline V gene, CDR1 is KGHDR and CDR2 is SFDVKD. V shed 3 bases and J shed 1 base, with 11 bases lying between them. CDR3 coding DNA: TGTGCCACCAGTGATAGTTGGGAGGCCCAAGAGACCCAGTACTTC. Translated, it gives CATSDSWEAQETQYF.

The chain couples TRBV3-1 to TRBJ1-2, with D possibly being TRBD1 (5 bases). V was cut by 4 bases and J by 7 bases, with 22 bases left in between. The CDR3 has 16 amino acids. Per the germline V gene, CDR1 is LGHDT and CDR2 is YNNKEL (reference sequence). The CDR3 DNA follows: TGTGCCAGCAGCCCCACCCAAAAGGGGCGTCTAGGTGGCTACACCTTC. The encoded protein is CASSPTQKGRLGGYTF.

The chain employs TRBV4-1 and TRBJ2-1, with D tentatively TRBD2 (7 bases). The CDR3 sequence is 16 residues long. The V gene lost 0 bases and the J gene lost 0 bases, with 9 bases spanning the gap. Germline CDR1 MGHRA, CDR2 YSYEKL. DNA for the CDR3: TGCGCCAGCAGCCAAGAAGGGGGGGCCTCCTACAATGAGCAGTTCTTC. Protein: CASSQEGGASYNEQFF.

This chain uses TRBV5-4 with TRBJ2-5; no firm D call. The CDR3 extends over 15 amino acids. The germline CDR1 and CDR2 sequences are SGHNT and YYREEE (reference sequence). V lost 0 bases to trimming and J lost 1 base, with 10 bases between them. In nucleotides, the CDR3 is TGTGCCAGCAGCTTGGGAGGAAAGTTCCAAGAGACCCAGTACTTC. Translation: CASSLGGKFQETQYF.

The rearrangement links TRBV20-1 to TRBJ1-1, with D uncertain. With 2 bases removed from V and 4 bases from J, the gap between germline ends came to 8 bases. The CDR3 length is 12 residues. Germline values: CDR1 DFQATT, CDR2 SNEGSKA (reference sequence). The CDR3 is CSARTIRTEAFF. Here the CDR3 DNA reads TGCAGTGCTAGAACAATACGCACTGAAGCTTTCTTT.

This rearrangement joins TRBV12-3 or TRBV12-4 to TRBJ2-2; D gene ambiguous. V was pared by 6 bases and J by 6 bases, with 14 bases between. The CDR3 loop spans 14 amino acids. In DNA, the CDR3 is TGTGCCAGCAGCGCGATCTCTGGGTCCGGGGAGCTGTTTTTT. Protein sequence: CASSAISGSGELFF.

The chain combines TRBV25-1 with TRBJ2-5; no firm D call. CDR1 and CDR2 from the germline V gene are MGHDK and SYGVNS. V was clipped by 3 bases and J by 5 bases, with 10 bases between them. The CDR3 loop spans 13 amino acids. The CDR3: CASSDGLEETQYF. The DNA of the CDR3 is TGTGCCAGCAGTGATGGTCTGGAGGAGACCCAGTACTTC.

This clonotype was recorded only once. The chain is built from TRBV9 and TRBJ2-2, with D maybe TRBD2 (5 bases). The length of the CDR3 is 15 residues. V was pared by 4 bases and J by 5 bases, with 15 bases between. The germline V gene encodes CDR1 SGDLS and CDR2 YYNGEE. CDR3 DNA: TGTGCCAGCAGCCCGCAGCGGTCTCAGACCGGGGAGCTGTTTTTT. This encodes CASSPQRSQTGELFF.

V usage is TRBV2 and J usage is TRBJ2-1; D may match TRBD1 or TRBD2 (5 bases each). CDR3 length equals 12 residues. Germline CDR1 SNHLY, CDR2 FYNNEI. V dropped 5 bases and J dropped 7 bases, with 9 bases sitting between them. The CDR3 is CASSQGGNEQFF. The CDR3 DNA follows: TGTGCCAGCAGTCAGGGCGGGAATGAGCAGTTCTTC. Complete variable domain (other parts from reference TRBV2 and TRBJ2-1): EPEVTQTPSHQVTQMGQEVILRCVPISNHLYFYWYRQILGQKVEFLVSFYNNEISEKSEIFDDQFSVERPDGSNFTLKIRSTKLEDSAMYFCASSQGGNEQFFGPGTRLTVL.

The DNA for the CDR3 is TGTGCCAGCAGTTGGACAGGTGAAAAACTGTTTTTT. Its protein is CASSWTGEKLFF. V and J are TRBV7-9 and TRBJ1-4; TRBD1 aligns across 7 bases. The CDR3 sequence is 12 residues long. Germline lookup yields CDR1 SEHNR and CDR2 FQNEAQ (reference sequence). The V gene end was trimmed by 6 bases and the J gene end by 7 bases; junction bases not matched to a gene: 2.

The chain carries TRBV4-1 and TRBJ2-1; TRBD2 agrees at 7 bases. CDR3 length: 16 residues. The V gene's germline CDR1 is MGHRA and CDR2 YSYEKL. V lost 0 bases, J lost 5 bases, and 7 bases stayed unmatched. This CDR3 reads CASSQDQSSGHNEQFF. DNA of the CDR3: TGCGCCAGCAGCCAAGATCAGTCTAGCGGACACAATGAGCAGTTCTTC.